The rows below give T cell receptor beta chains drawn from one sample of a study of CD8+CD57+ T cells in acquired aplastic anemia. TCRdb re-called the reads through MiXCR, storing one row per CDR3 protein. The data contain about 170,000 distinct CDR3 sequences, 35% to 55% of them singletons. The specimen was sorted CD4+, CD8+, or CD8+CD57+ T cells (not recorded which) from PBMCs. The receptor source for this set is a human donor in good health. CDR3s leave out the opening cysteine and the closing phenylalanine or tryptophan.

v_call cdr3_aa
TRBV18 ASSPPNTYLRLNYGYT
TRBV6-2/TRBV6-3 ASSYVGGGTEAF
TRBV20-1 SALASGQDTQY
TRBV4-3 ASSQDRGVGPLH
TRBV7-6 ASSGGVSSGTSTDTQY
TRBV10-3 AISEEKPNEKLF
TRBV30 AWTPAENKYNEQF
TRBV25-1 ASSEFPGQGVGQPQH
TRBV11-1 ASTSPPDTNTDTQY
TRBV5-1 ASSLVGSNTGELF
TRBV15 ATSSPFLGHMNTEAF
TRBV11-2 ASSSRTDSYNEQF
TRBV10-3 ASSEDRVTTDTQY
TRBV10-3 AISYSGTDHVNYGYT
TRBV15 ATSREGYEQY
TRBV2 ASSAHSASPLH
TRBV5-1 ASSVGQRNTEAF
TRBV6-1 ASSWTGASGNTIY
TRBV2 ASRPGQGSPGDTQY
TRBV25-1 ASSEYGRRDTQY
TRBV10-3 AITDGANSYEQY
TRBV10-3 AISLGTSNYGYT
TRBV15 ATSSRDRGNYEQY
TRBV10-3 AISRAGTRNQPQH
TRBV10-2 ASSEHSLVHETQY
TRBV19 ASSTPDRVETQY
TRBV15 ATSRETETYEQY
TRBV5-1 ASSLAQNTEAL
TRBV19 AGHPGTGKETQY
TRBV5-8 ASSSGPIPGYT
TRBV4-1 ASSQGGWRGSNQPQH
TRBV29-1 SVVHWEGEAF
TRBV29-1 SVEDPRLAGGGNIQY
TRBV15 ATSRGLAGVGDTQY
TRBV20-1 SARASGGTYEQY
TRBV7-2 ASSFGSSYNEQF
TRBV7-9 ASSPDLWTGTQY
TRBV6-1 ASGSRESVNQPQH
TRBV7-9 AIPGLETQY
TRBV7-2 ASSPDWAEQY
TRBV7-9 ASSLPPNEKLF
TRBV29-1 SGQSGASYEQY
TRBV20-1 SALQGARDEQY
TRBV5-1 ASSLYRGSYNEQF
TRBV30 AWSAGNYGYT
TRBV19 ASNQAYTDTQY
TRBV2 AITSGVEQF
TRBV19 ASSIYQNSGNTIY
TRBV7-3 ASSSSSHRTETQY
TRBV29-1 SVGLKLTDTQY
TRBV5-6 ASSPLTGDYGYT
TRBV19 ASKVAGNTEAF
TRBV12-3/TRBV12-4 ASSLGGRSLNEQF
TRBV25-1 ASSEVSENIQY